This entry lists 13 T cell receptor beta chains sequenced from one sample in a study of Ad26.COV2.S vaccination and SARS-CoV-2 variants. Assay: immunoSEQ multiplex PCR; the TCRdb copy retains only in-frame clones and omits some. The sample yields some 520,000 clones, 87% seen once. As for treatment: 15 to 20 received Ad26.COV2.S at low or high dose, single or two shots; about 5 received placebo; per-sample allocation not given. Specimen acquisition occurred on day 63 following the initial vaccine or placebo injection. Sequencing used peripheral blood, obtained in a trial of Ad26.COV2.S vaccine versus placebo. The origin of the receptors is a person aged 18 to 65 who received the Ad26.COV2.S COVID-19 vaccine or a placebo.

The rearrangement uses TRBV29-1 and TRBJ2-1; D not certain. The V gene's germline CDR1 is SQVTM and CDR2 ANQGSEA. V lost 7 bases and J lost 5, with 18 bases in between. The CDR3 contains 14 residues. CDR3 in DNA: TGCAGCGCAAATGCGTTTCAGCGCGACAATGAGCAGTTCTTC. It encodes CSANAFQRDNEQFF.

This clone was counted once. The chain employs TRBV20-1 and TRBJ2-7, with TRBD2 identical over 13 bases. Germline values: CDR1 DFQATT, CDR2 SNEGSKA (reference sequence). The CDR3 is made up of 14 amino acids. V lost 3 bases to trimming and J lost 2 bases; unmatched junction nucleotides: 1. The CDR3 region is CSASGTSGTYEQYF. For the CDR3, the DNA is TGCAGTGCTAGTGGGACTAGCGGGACCTACGAGCAGTACTTC.

The chain employs TRBV7-2 and TRBJ1-2; 7 bases fit TRBD1. The germline CDR1 and CDR2 sequences are SGHTA and FQGNSA. This CDR3 region has 16 residues. The trim removed 5 bases at V and 4 bases at J, leaving 13 bases unmatched. This chain's CDR3 is CASSPQSTGTFYGYTF. The DNA for the CDR3 is TGTGCCAGCAGCCCCCAATCGACAGGGACGTTCTATGGCTACACCTTC.

The chain recombines TRBV7-7 with TRBJ1-1; 8 bases match TRBD1. J lost 5 bases, V lost 5 bases, and 4 bases had no gene match. The CDR3 has 13 amino acids. The germline V gene has CDR1 SSHAT and CDR2 FNYEAQ (reference sequence). CDR3 nucleotides: TGTGCCAGCAGCCCGGACAGGGCTACTGAAGCTTTCTTT. Its translation: CASSPDRATEAFF. Together with reference TRBV7-7 and TRBJ1-1, the CDR3 gives the full variable domain: GAGVSQSPRYKVTKRGQDVTLRCDPISSHATLYWYQQALGQGPEFLTYFNYEAQPDKSGLPSDRFSAERPEGSISTLTIQRTEQRDSAMYRCASSPDRATEAFFGQGTRLTVV.

This clone was seen more than once but under ten times. V gene TRBV3-1 (or the pseudogene TRBV3-2) combines with J gene TRBJ2-1; 10 positions agree with TRBD2. The V and J ends lost 1 base and 12 bases, in that order; junction bases with no gene match: 9. CDR3 length equals 15 residues. The germline gives CDR1 LGHDT, CDR2 YNNKEL (reference sequence). The CDR3 region is CASSQGLAGPTMQFF. CDR3 DNA sequence: TGTGCCAGCAGCCAAGGACTAGCGGGCCCGACGATGCAGTTCTTC.

The rearrangement uses TRBV28 and TRBJ2-1; 7 nucleotides match TRBD2. This CDR3 has 16 amino acids. The germline V gene encodes CDR1 MDHEN and CDR2 SYDVKM. Trimming removed 7 bases from V and 5 bases from J; junction bases left unmatched: 14. The CDR3 loop is CASTLRPGGLNNEQFF. The CDR3 DNA is TGTGCCAGCACCCTGCGACCGGGAGGTTTAAACAATGAGCAGTTCTTC.

The chain carries TRBV5-4 and TRBJ2-1; unclear D gene. The CDR3 runs to 16 residues. Trimming cost V 0 bases and J 0 bases, with 10 bases left between them. In germline, CDR1 is SGHNT, CDR2 YYREEE (reference sequence). CDR3 sequence: CASSLAPLSSYNEQFF. CDR3 DNA: TGTGCCAGCAGCTTGGCCCCCCTGAGCTCCTACAATGAGCAGTTCTTC.

This clone was seen a handful of times. V is TRBV5-4 and J is TRBJ2-7; D might be TRBD2 (5 bases). V was clipped by 5 bases and J by 0 bases, with 12 bases between them. CDR1 and CDR2 (germline): SGHNT, YYREEE (reference sequence). The length of the CDR3 is 14 residues. CDR3 in DNA: TGTGCCAGCAGGGGAGATGTGAACTCCTACGAGCAGTACTTC. It specifies CASRGDVNSYEQYF.

This chain joins TRBV7-9 and TRBJ1-6; 8 bases are a match to TRBD1. The germline gives CDR1 SEHNR, CDR2 FQNEAQ (reference sequence). The CDR3 consists of 13 residues. Germline trimming cut 3 bases from V and 8 bases from J; bases unmatched to any gene: 0. The CDR3 DNA reads TGTGCCAGCAGCTTGACAGGGGATTCACCCCTCCACTTT. Translation: CASSLTGDSPLHF.

This clone has only one observation. The chain combines TRBV6-4 with TRBJ1-4, with 9 nucleotides matching TRBD1. J gave up 7 bases and V 5 bases, and 8 bases lay outside the gene matches. Germline CDR1 is MRHNA and CDR2 is SNTAGT. This CDR3 spans 15 amino acids. CDR3 nucleotides: TGTGCCAGCAGTACACAGGGGGCGAGAGGTGAAAAACTGTTTTTT. It specifies CASSTQGARGEKLFF.

Only one count was recorded for this clone. CDR3 nucleotide sequence: TGTGCCAGCAGTTTAGGGAACTCCTACGAGCAGTACTTC. This encodes CASSLGNSYEQYF. The J gene is TRBJ2-7, the V gene TRBV27; D unclear. CDR1 and CDR2 (germline): MNHEY, SMNVEV (reference sequence). V was shortened by 2 bases and J by 0 bases, with 5 bases between the two germline ends. There are 13 residues in the CDR3.

The sample holds one count of this clone. The same CDR3 is also encoded by other DNA sequences in this sample. CDR3 residues: CASSPGPYEQYF. The CDR3 bases are TGTGCCAGCAGCCCCGGCCCCTACGAGCAGTACTTC. The chain combines TRBV7-2 with TRBJ2-7; D is undetermined. Looked up from germline, CDR1 is SGHTA and CDR2 is FQGNSA. The CDR3 sequence is 12 residues long. Trimming left V 5 bases short and J 2 bases short, with 7 bases between.

In the case of this clone: Other DNA sequences from this sample encode an identical CDR3 as well. The chain couples TRBV12-3 or TRBV12-4 to TRBJ1-3; D gene ambiguous. The V end was cut by 8 bases, the J end by 0 bases, with 8 bases between. CDR3 size: 13 residues. CDR3 amino acids: CASSLVSGNTIYF. The CDR3 region has the DNA TGTGCCAGCTCGTTAGTCTCTGGAAACACCATATATTTT.